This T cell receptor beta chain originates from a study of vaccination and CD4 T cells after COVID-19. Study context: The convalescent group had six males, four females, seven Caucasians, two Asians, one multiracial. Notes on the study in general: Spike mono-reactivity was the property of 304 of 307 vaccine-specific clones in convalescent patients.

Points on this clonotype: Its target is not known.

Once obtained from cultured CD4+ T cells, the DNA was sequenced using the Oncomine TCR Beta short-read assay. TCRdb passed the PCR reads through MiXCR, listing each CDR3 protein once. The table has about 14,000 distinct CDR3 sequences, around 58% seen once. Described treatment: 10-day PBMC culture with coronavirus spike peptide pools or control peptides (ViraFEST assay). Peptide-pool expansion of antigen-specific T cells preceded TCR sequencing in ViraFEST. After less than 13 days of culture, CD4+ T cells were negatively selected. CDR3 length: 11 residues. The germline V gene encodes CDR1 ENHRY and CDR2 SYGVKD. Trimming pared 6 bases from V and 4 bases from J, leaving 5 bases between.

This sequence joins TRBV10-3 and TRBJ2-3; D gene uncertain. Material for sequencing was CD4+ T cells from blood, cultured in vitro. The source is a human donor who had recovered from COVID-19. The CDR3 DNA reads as TGTGCCATCAGAAAAGCAGATACGCAGTATTTT. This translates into CAIRKADTQYF.